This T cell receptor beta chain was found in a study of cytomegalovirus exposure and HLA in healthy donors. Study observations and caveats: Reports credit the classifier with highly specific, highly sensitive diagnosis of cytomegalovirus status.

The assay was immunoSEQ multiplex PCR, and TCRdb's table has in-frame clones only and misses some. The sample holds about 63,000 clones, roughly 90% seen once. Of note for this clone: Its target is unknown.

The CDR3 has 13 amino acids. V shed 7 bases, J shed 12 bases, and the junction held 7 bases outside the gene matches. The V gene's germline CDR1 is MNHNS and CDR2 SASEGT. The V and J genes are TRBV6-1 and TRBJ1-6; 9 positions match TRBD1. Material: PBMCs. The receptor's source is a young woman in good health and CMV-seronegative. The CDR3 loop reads CASNPGQGKPLHF. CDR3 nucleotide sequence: TGTGCCAGCAATCCGGGACAGGGTAAACCCCTCCACTTT.